The 18 T cell receptor beta chains presented below share a single source sample, sequenced in a study of blood T cell repertoires in COVID-19. Using immunoSEQ multiplex PCR, the repertoire was profiled, and TCRdb retains in-frame clones only, with some absent. Found here are a few hundred thousand clones, around 88% of them singletons; the top ten hold about 4%. Sample: PBMCs or T cells enriched from blood (not recorded which). The receptors here all came from a woman under 40 who had been exposed to COVID-19.

The CDR3 sequence is CASLNREIHNSPLHF. The CDR3 coding sequence is TGTGCCAGCTTGAACAGGGAAATCCATAATTCACCCCTCCACTTT. The chain employs TRBV6-5 and TRBJ1-6; tentative D call: TRBD1 (6 bases). V was trimmed by 8 bases and J by 5 bases, leaving 16 bases between them. Per germline, CDR1 MNHEY and CDR2 SVGAGI. The CDR3 length is 15 residues.

This clone appeared once. This chain joins TRBV19 and TRBJ1-5; a possible D gene is TRBD1 (6 bases). CDR3 length equals 16 residues. Trimming shortened V by 8 bases and J by 0 bases, and 17 bases separated the two germline ends. Germline values: CDR1 LNHDA, CDR2 SQIVND (reference sequence). DNA for the CDR3: TGTGCCAGTTCACCGGACAGATGGAATAGCAATCAGCCCCAGCATTTT. It encodes CASSPDRWNSNQPQHF.

The V call is TRBV20-1, the J call TRBJ1-2; D is uncertain. Germline V lookup: CDR1 DFQATT, CDR2 SNEGSKA (reference sequence). V was cut by 3 bases and J by 4 bases, with 18 bases left in between. This CDR3 is built from 15 residues. The CDR3 region has the DNA TGCAGTGCTAGTGAGGATCCTCCTAGGTTCTATGGCTACACCTTC. This sequence encodes CSASEDPPRFYGYTF.

The V and J genes are TRBV2 and TRBJ2-7; weak D call: TRBD2 (6 bases). V was trimmed by 3 bases and J by 0 bases, leaving 12 bases between them. CDR1 and CDR2 (germline): SNHLY, FYNNEI. The CDR3 has 15 amino acids. The CDR3 bases are TGTGCCAGCAGTGACCCTGCGGGGATCTCCTACGAGCAGTACTTC. This sequence encodes CASSDPAGISYEQYF.

This rearrangement joins TRBV5-6 to TRBJ1-6; D remains unclear. V shed 4 bases and J shed 3 bases, with 20 bases lying between them. Germline CDR1 is SGHDT and CDR2 is YYEEEE. The CDR3 spans 18 residues. The CDR3 sequence is CASSVAAGNGIYNSPLHF. In DNA, the CDR3 is TGTGCCAGCAGCGTGGCGGCGGGAAACGGGATCTATAATTCACCCCTCCACTTT.

This clone was picked up one time. The CDR3: CAIRQGLSYEQYF. The CDR3 DNA reads as TGTGCCATCAGACAGGGGCTCTCCTACGAGCAGTACTTC. This rearrangement joins TRBV10-3 to TRBJ2-7; 7 positions agree with TRBD1. Losses at the gene ends were 6 bases for V and 0 bases for J; bases not matched to a gene: 2. CDR3 length equals 13 residues. Germline V gene data show CDR1 as ENHRY and CDR2 as SYGVKD.

The chain has TRBV7-8 and TRBJ1-1; possible D gene TRBD1, 5 bases. The germline V and J ends were trimmed by 0 bases and 1 base, with 9 bases remaining between them. Germline CDR1 SGHVS, CDR2 FQNEAQ. CDR3 length: 15 amino acids. The CDR3 is CASSLASQGNTEAFF. The DNA of the CDR3 is TGTGCCAGCAGCTTAGCGAGTCAGGGGAACACTGAAGCTTTCTTT.

The rearrangement links TRBV2 to TRBJ1-1, with D possibly being TRBD1 (5 bases). The length of the CDR3 is 16 residues. Trimming took 6 bases from V and 0 from J, leaving 17 bases between them. CDR1 and CDR2 (germline): SNHLY, FYNNEI. CDR3 nucleotide sequence: TGTGCCAGCAGCAACACCCGGGGGGAGCTGAACACTGAAGCTTTCTTT. Its protein product is CASSNTRGELNTEAFF.

The chain recombines TRBV27 with TRBJ1-1; D is possibly TRBD1 (6 bases). The ends were cut back, 5 bases at V and 8 bases at J, with 12 bases in the middle. This CDR3 is 12 amino acids long. Germline V gene sequence: CDR1 MNHEY, CDR2 SMNVEV (reference sequence). CDR3 DNA: TGTGCCAGCAGTCTCATTACAGGGGAAGCTTTCTTT. This translates into CASSLITGEAFF.

This chain links TRBV19 with TRBJ1-5, with D possibly matching TRBD1 (6 bases). The V gene's germline CDR1 is LNHDA and CDR2 SQIVND (reference sequence). CDR3 length: 16 residues. Deletions cut 4 bases from V and 2 bases from J, with 15 bases between. DNA for the CDR3: TGTGCCAGTAGTACCCAAACAGGGTCTGGCAATCAGCCCCAGCATTTT. Protein product: CASSTQTGSGNQPQHF.

The chain recombines TRBV7-9 with TRBJ2-2; D is possibly TRBD1 (5 bases). Germline V gene lookup returns CDR1 SEHNR and CDR2 FQNEAQ (reference sequence). There are 18 residues in the CDR3. Trimming pared 7 bases from V and 6 bases from J, leaving 27 bases between. DNA of the CDR3: TGTGCCAGCACCGAAACCCTAAAGGGGTTCGCGAGCCCCGGGGAGCTGTTTTTT. Its translation: CASTETLKGFASPGELFF. The variable domain in full, with the rest retrieved from reference TRBV7-9 and TRBJ2-2, is DTGVSQNPRHKITKRGQNVTFRCDPISEHNRLYWYRQTLGQGPEFLTYFQNEAQLEKSRLLSDRFSAERPKGSFSTLEIQRTEQGDSAMYLCASTETLKGFASPGELFFGEGSRLTVL.

Of note for this clone: Other DNA sequences within the sample encode an identical CDR3. This chain connects TRBV2 to TRBJ2-1; 14 positions match TRBD2. The CDR3 extends over 15 amino acids. Germline trimming cut 6 bases from V and 3 bases from J; bases unmatched to any gene: 1. From germline, CDR1 is SNHLY and CDR2 FYNNEI. The CDR3 loop is CASSGTSGGYNEQFF. CDR3 DNA sequence: TGTGCCAGCAGCGGGACTAGCGGGGGCTACAATGAGCAGTTCTTC.

The chain joins TRBV5-4 to TRBJ2-7, with 8 bases lining up with TRBD1. The CDR3 covers 15 residues. The V and J ends lost 4 bases and 4 bases, in that order; junction bases with no gene match: 10. CDR1 is SGHNT and CDR2 is YYREEE in the germline V gene (reference sequence). Here the CDR3 DNA reads TGTGCCAGCAGCCCGATAGGACAGGGCTTTTACGAGCAGTACTTC. This encodes CASSPIGQGFYEQYF.

The V gene is TRBV15, the J gene TRBJ1-2; D unresolved. With 3 bases removed from V and 7 bases from J, the gap between germline ends came to 12 bases. Germline CDR1 is LNHNV and CDR2 is YYDKDF (reference sequence). CDR3 length: 13 residues. The CDR3 sequence is CATSRGGVSGYTF. CDR3 nucleotides: TGTGCCACCAGCAGGGGCGGGGTCTCTGGCTACACCTTC.

The gene calls are TRBV5-1 and TRBJ1-6; unclear D gene. The CDR3 runs 16 residues. V was cut by 0 bases and J by 0 bases, with 7 bases left in between. Germline assignment: CDR1 SGHRS and CDR2 YFSETQ. The CDR3 DNA sequence: TGCGCCAGCAGCTTGGATGCGAGCTCCTATAATTCACCCCTCCACTTT. This encodes CASSLDASSYNSPLHF.

CDR3 nucleotide sequence: TGTGCCAGCAGCCAGTTCTATAATTCACCCCTCCACTTT. Amino acid sequence: CASSQFYNSPLHF. The chain combines TRBV6-5 with TRBJ1-6, with D hard to call. Germline loops: CDR1 MNHEY, CDR2 SVGAGI. Trimming removed 6 bases at V and 3 bases at J, with 6 bases between. The CDR3 has 13 residues.

V and J are TRBV29-1 and TRBJ1-2; perhaps TRBD1 as D (5 bases). CDR3 size: 12 residues. Between the trimmed V and J ends, which lost 7 bases and 2 bases, there was a span of 11 bases. The germline V gene has CDR1 SQVTM and CDR2 ANQGSEA. The CDR3 here is CSAGGGNYGYTF. As DNA, the CDR3 is TGCAGCGCCGGGGGTGGGAACTATGGCTACACCTTC.

This clone was seen repeatedly, ten times or more. V and J are TRBV5-6 and TRBJ1-6; TRBD1 aligns across 11 bases. V lost 1 base and J lost 9; bases outside the gene matches: 3. The CDR3 runs 15 residues. The germline gives CDR1 SGHDT, CDR2 YYEEEE. The CDR3: CASSLPGQGGSPLHF. DNA for the CDR3: TGTGCCAGCAGCTTGCCGGGACAGGGGGGTTCACCCCTCCACTTT.